This entry lists 29 T cell receptor beta chains sequenced from one sample in a study of cytomegalovirus exposure and HLA in healthy donors. Profiling relied on immunoSEQ multiplex PCR, and the TCRdb table lists in-frame clones only, not all of them. The sample has 170,000 or so clones; about 86% are singletons. The sequenced material came from PBMCs. Receptors originate from a young woman in good health and CMV-seropositive.

V is TRBV6-5 and J is TRBJ1-5; the D is unclear. The ends were cut back, 2 bases at V and 4 bases at J, with 12 bases in the middle. The germline gives CDR1 MNHEY, CDR2 SVGAGI. The CDR3 runs to 15 residues. The CDR3 here is CASSYTASINQPQHF. DNA for the CDR3: TGTGCCAGCAGTTACACAGCTTCGATAAATCAGCCCCAGCATTTT.

The rearrangement joins TRBV2 to TRBJ2-7; D might be TRBD1 (5 bases). The germline V gene has CDR1 SNHLY and CDR2 FYNNEI. This CDR3 region has 13 residues. V lost 3 bases and J lost 3, with 9 bases in between. CDR3 protein: CASSDGHLYEQYF. The DNA for the CDR3 is TGTGCCAGCAGTGACGGACACCTCTACGAGCAGTACTTC.

The chain uses TRBV7-8 and TRBJ1-4; D ambiguous. CDR1 is SGHVS, CDR2 FQNEAQ, per germline. V shed 2 bases and J shed 7 bases, with 11 bases lying between them. This CDR3 contains 14 residues. CDR3 DNA: TGTGCCAGCAGCTTAAGACAACCTCGTGAAAAACTGTTTTTT. Its translation is CASSLRQPREKLFF.

V and J are TRBV10-3 and TRBJ1-6; D possibly corresponds to TRBD1 (5 bases). The CDR3 has 14 residues. CDR1 ENHRY and CDR2 SYGVKD come from the germline V gene. Trimming shortened V by 6 bases and J by 5 bases, and 11 bases separated the two germline ends. The CDR3 nucleotides read TGTGCCATCAGCGCCGGGACTGATAATTCACCCCTCCACTTT. As protein: CAISAGTDNSPLHF.

The chain has TRBV6-5 and TRBJ1-4, with D perhaps TRBD1 (5 bases). This CDR3 comprises 14 residues. The germline V gene encodes CDR1 MNHEY and CDR2 SVGAGI. Trimming left V 2 bases short and J 4 bases short, with 8 bases between. CDR3 protein: CASSYMQGNEKLFF. The CDR3 bases are TGTGCCAGCAGTTACATGCAGGGTAATGAAAAACTGTTTTTT.

The chain is built from TRBV19 and TRBJ2-7, with TRBD2 identical over 12 bases. Losses at the gene ends were 6 bases for V and 2 bases for J; bases not matched to a gene: 5. Per the germline V gene, CDR1 is LNHDA and CDR2 is SQIVND (reference sequence). The CDR3 spans 15 residues. For the CDR3, the DNA is TGTGCCAGTAGCCTCGGACTAGCGGGGCCCTACGAGCAGTACTTC. This sequence encodes CASSLGLAGPYEQYF.

The chain combines TRBV19 with TRBJ2-7; perhaps TRBD1 as D (6 bases). CDR3 length equals 13 residues. Germline V lookup: CDR1 LNHDA, CDR2 SQIVND (reference sequence). V lost 2 bases and J 2 bases, leaving 7 bases between the germline ends. CDR3: CASSIRTAYEQYF. The CDR3 DNA reads as TGTGCCAGTAGTATACGGACAGCCTACGAGCAGTACTTC.

This chain links TRBV7-8 with TRBJ1-1; D is unclear. Germline V lookup: CDR1 SGHVS, CDR2 FQNEAQ. This CDR3 is 16 amino acids long. V was pared by 2 bases and J by 0 bases, with 13 bases between. The CDR3 region is CASSLQARGMNTEAFF. The CDR3 region has the DNA TGTGCCAGCAGCTTACAGGCCCGAGGGATGAACACTGAAGCTTTCTTT.

The chain couples TRBV7-2 to TRBJ2-1, with 11 bases matching TRBD2. CDR1 and CDR2 (germline): SGHTA, FQGNSA. CDR3 length: 16 residues. The V segment lost 3 bases and the J segment 7 bases; nucleotides outside the gene matches: 8. CDR3 coding DNA: TGTGCCAGCAGCTTCAATAGCGGGGGGGCCGGGAATGAGCAGTTCTTC. Translation gives CASSFNSGGAGNEQFF.

This chain joins TRBV7-3 and TRBJ2-1, with a tentative D call TRBD1 (5 bases). The CDR3 extends over 13 amino acids. CDR1 SGHTA and CDR2 FQGTGA come from the germline V gene. With 5 bases removed from V and 5 bases from J, the gap between germline ends came to 10 bases. The CDR3 here is CASSLDRDNEQFF. CDR3 DNA: TGTGCCAGCAGCCTCGACAGAGACAATGAGCAGTTCTTC. Using reference TRBV7-3 and TRBJ2-1 for the parts outside the CDR3, the full variable domain is GAGVSQTPSNKVTEKGKYVELRCDPISGHTALYWYRQSLGQGPEFLIYFQGTGAADDSGLPNDRFFAVRPEGSVSTLKIQRTERGDSAVYLCASSLDRDNEQFFGPGTRLTVL.

The rearrangement uses TRBV27 and TRBJ2-5, with D perhaps matching TRBD1 (6 bases). V was clipped by 6 bases and J by 3 bases, with 14 bases between them. The germline V gene has CDR1 MNHEY and CDR2 SMNVEV (reference sequence). The CDR3 runs 14 residues. For the CDR3, the DNA is TGTGCCAGCAGGCTGGACAGCATGGAAGAGACCCAGTACTTC. This codes for CASRLDSMEETQYF.

The V and J genes are TRBV4-1 and TRBJ1-2; D ambiguous. The CDR3 sequence is 12 residues long. Trimming stripped 1 base from V and 8 bases from J, with 8 bases between. The germline V gene has CDR1 MGHRA and CDR2 YSYEKL. In DNA, the CDR3 is TGCGCCAGCAGCCAAGGAACAGACGGCTACACCTTC. Translated, it gives CASSQGTDGYTF.

The chain employs TRBV6-4 and TRBJ1-4; possible D gene TRBD1, 5 bases. The CDR3 sequence is 17 residues long. The V gene lost 6 bases and the J gene lost 1 base, with 18 bases spanning the gap. The germline V gene has CDR1 MRHNA and CDR2 SNTAGT. The CDR3, as DNA: TGTGCCAGCAGCCCGACCCGGGGGATTGGAACTAATGAAAAACTGTTTTTT. This encodes CASSPTRGIGTNEKLFF.

This chain joins TRBV5-1 and TRBJ2-3; D perhaps matches TRBD2 (6 bases). The CDR3 has 14 amino acids. Germline CDR1 SGHRS, CDR2 YFSETQ. The V end lost 6 bases, the J end lost 5 bases, and 16 bases lay between the germline ends. CDR3 region: CASMRGEVRDTQYF. The CDR3 DNA reads as TGCGCCAGCATGCGCGGGGAGGTTCGAGATACGCAGTATTTT.

The chain joins TRBV7-2 to TRBJ1-2, with 9 bases lining up with TRBD1. Germline assignment: CDR1 SGHTA and CDR2 FQGNSA. Trimming took 1 base from V and 8 from J; bases not matched to a gene: 5. CDR3 length: 14 residues. The CDR3 reads CASSLVQGAEGYTF. The CDR3 nucleotides read TGTGCCAGCAGCTTAGTACAGGGGGCAGAAGGCTACACCTTC.

The chain links TRBV9 to TRBJ2-7, with D possibly being TRBD1 (7 bases). Between the trimmed V and J ends, which lost 3 bases and 5 bases, there was a span of 15 bases. Germline V gene sequence: CDR1 SGDLS, CDR2 YYNGEE. The length of the CDR3 is 14 residues. The CDR3 loop is CASSATGAGNEQYF. Written as DNA, the CDR3 is TGTGCCAGCAGCGCTACAGGGGCGGGAAACGAGCAGTACTTC.

This sequence joins TRBV27 and TRBJ1-2; D is ambiguous. The CDR3 runs 18 residues. V was clipped by 7 bases and J by 3 bases, with 27 bases between them. In germline, CDR1 is MNHEY, CDR2 SMNVEV (reference sequence). The CDR3: CASTPPPGPKEAYYGYTF. Here the CDR3 DNA reads TGTGCCAGCACCCCCCCTCCCGGTCCCAAGGAGGCCTACTATGGCTACACCTTC.

The rearrangement joins TRBV5-1 to TRBJ2-6, with 9 bases fitting TRBD1. The CDR3 spans 19 residues. Germline V lookup: CDR1 SGHRS, CDR2 YFSETQ. J gave up 1 base and V 2 bases, and 10 bases lay outside the gene matches. The DNA of the CDR3 is TGCGCCAGCAGCTTTCTCGTGGACAGGGGCTTGTCTGGGGCCAACGTCCTGACTTTC. Its translation is CASSFLVDRGLSGANVLTF.

The rearrangement uses TRBV7-2 and TRBJ2-4; no firm D call. The CDR3 totals 12 residues. CDR1 and CDR2 from the germline V gene are SGHTA and FQGNSA. The germline V and J ends were trimmed by 5 bases and 3 bases, with 5 bases remaining between them. CDR3 protein: CASSAYKNIQYF. CDR3 sequence (DNA): TGTGCCAGCAGCGCCTACAAAAACATTCAGTACTTC.

The chain employs TRBV6-1 and TRBJ1-6; no reliable D call. V lost 9 bases to trimming and J lost 10 bases, with 7 bases between them. Looked up from germline, CDR1 is MNHNS and CDR2 is SASEGT. The CDR3 loop spans 10 amino acids. In DNA form, the CDR3 reads TGTGCCAGTGGAGGATCACCCCTCCACTTT. Its protein is CASGGSPLHF.

This CDR3 is CASSLVGEGYNEQFF. CDR3 nucleotides: TGCGCCAGCAGCTTGGTCGGGGAAGGATACAATGAGCAGTTCTTC. The chain recombines TRBV5-1 with TRBJ2-1, with D possibly TRBD2 on 5 matching bases. The V end was cut by 0 bases, the J end by 4 bases, with 11 bases between. Germline CDR1 SGHRS, CDR2 YFSETQ. The CDR3 totals 15 residues.

This clone was observed once. The chain carries TRBV19 and TRBJ1-1; TRBD1 agrees at 7 bases. Germline V gene lookup returns CDR1 LNHDA and CDR2 SQIVND (reference sequence). The CDR3 loop spans 14 amino acids. V shed 0 bases and J 5 bases; nucleotides not matched to a gene: 3. The chain's CDR3 is CASSIEGGRTEAFF. The CDR3 DNA is TGTGCCAGTAGTATAGAAGGGGGCCGGACTGAAGCTTTCTTT.

The chain uses TRBV18 and TRBJ1-2, with a weak D call TRBD1 (6 bases). Trimming shortened V by 2 bases and J by 0 bases, and 10 bases separated the two germline ends. CDR3 size: 15 residues. Germline assignment: CDR1 KGHSH and CDR2 LQKENI. The CDR3 protein is CASSPRDIANYGYTF. CDR3 nucleotides: TGTGCCAGCTCACCAAGGGACATTGCTAACTATGGCTACACCTTC.

The chain recombines TRBV11-2 with TRBJ1-2, with a possible D match to TRBD1 (6 bases). The V gene lost 5 bases and the J gene lost 8 bases, with 18 bases spanning the gap. This CDR3 is 14 amino acids long. Germline V CDR1 and CDR2: SGHAT, FQNNGV. CDR3 sequence: CASSPRTDRLGYTF. The CDR3, as DNA: TGTGCCAGCAGCCCGCGGACAGACCGCTTGGGCTACACCTTC. Together with reference TRBV11-2 and TRBJ1-2, the CDR3 gives the full variable domain: EAGVAQSPRYKIIEKRQSVAFWCNPISGHATLYWYQQILGQGPKLLIQFQNNGVVDDSQLPKDRFSAERLKGVDSTLKIQPAKLEDSAVYLCASSPRTDRLGYTFGSGTRLTVV.

This clone has a handful of counts. The CDR3 region has the DNA TGTGCCAGCAGCGTACCGAGCGGGGCCGGGGAGCTGTTTTTT. This sequence encodes CASSVPSGAGELFF. This chain uses TRBV9 with TRBJ2-2; 7 nucleotides agree with TRBD2. The ends lost 1 base at V and 6 bases at J; junction bases unmatched: 3. This CDR3 comprises 14 residues. Germline V lookup: CDR1 SGDLS, CDR2 YYNGEE. The full variable domain, rest sourced from reference TRBV9 and TRBJ2-2, is DSGVTQTPKHLITATGQRVTLRCSPRSGDLSVYWYQQSLDQGLQFLIQYYNGEERAKGNILERFSAQQFPDLHSELNLSSLELGDSALYFCASSVPSGAGELFFGEGSRLTVL.

Ten or more counts support this clone. The chain uses TRBV6-4 and TRBJ2-3, with 7 nucleotides matching TRBD2. The CDR3 loop spans 15 amino acids. Germline lookup yields CDR1 MRHNA and CDR2 SNTAGT. The ends lost 3 bases at V and 4 bases at J; junction bases unmatched: 7. The CDR3, as DNA: TGTGCCAGCAGTGAGACGGGGGGAAGCGCAGATACGCAGTATTTT. Translated, it gives CASSETGGSADTQYF.

This clone has a single count. The V gene is TRBV27, the J gene TRBJ1-4; weak D call: TRBD1 (5 bases). The CDR3 has 15 amino acids. Germline CDR1 and CDR2: MNHEY and SMNVEV (reference sequence). Trimming took off 5 bases at V and 5 bases at J, with 15 bases between the two ends. CDR3 sequence: CASSNQGRRNEKLFF. For the CDR3, the DNA is TGTGCCAGCAGTAACCAGGGAAGGCGGAATGAAAAACTGTTTTTT.

V is TRBV5-4 and J is TRBJ2-3; 8 positions agree with TRBD2. The germline CDR1 and CDR2 sequences are SGHNT and YYREEE (reference sequence). This CDR3 contains 14 residues. Losses at the gene ends were 2 bases for V and 4 bases for J; bases not matched to a gene: 3. The CDR3 region has the DNA TGTGCCAGCAGCTTCCGACTAGCGTCAGATACGCAGTATTTT. As protein: CASSFRLASDTQYF.

This clone was found once. This chain links TRBV9 with TRBJ1-5, with 7 bases lining up with TRBD1. The V and J ends lost 4 bases and 2 bases, in that order; junction bases with no gene match: 6. Germline CDR1 and CDR2: SGDLS and YYNGEE. The CDR3 consists of 15 residues. The CDR3 spells CASSLTGIGNQPQHF. CDR3 sequence (DNA): TGTGCCAGCAGCCTGACAGGGATAGGCAATCAGCCCCAGCATTTT. Full variable domain (outside the CDR3, taken from reference TRBV9 and TRBJ1-5): DSGVTQTPKHLITATGQRVTLRCSPRSGDLSVYWYQQSLDQGLQFLIQYYNGEERAKGNILERFSAQQFPDLHSELNLSSLELGDSALYFCASSLTGIGNQPQHFGDGTRLSIL.